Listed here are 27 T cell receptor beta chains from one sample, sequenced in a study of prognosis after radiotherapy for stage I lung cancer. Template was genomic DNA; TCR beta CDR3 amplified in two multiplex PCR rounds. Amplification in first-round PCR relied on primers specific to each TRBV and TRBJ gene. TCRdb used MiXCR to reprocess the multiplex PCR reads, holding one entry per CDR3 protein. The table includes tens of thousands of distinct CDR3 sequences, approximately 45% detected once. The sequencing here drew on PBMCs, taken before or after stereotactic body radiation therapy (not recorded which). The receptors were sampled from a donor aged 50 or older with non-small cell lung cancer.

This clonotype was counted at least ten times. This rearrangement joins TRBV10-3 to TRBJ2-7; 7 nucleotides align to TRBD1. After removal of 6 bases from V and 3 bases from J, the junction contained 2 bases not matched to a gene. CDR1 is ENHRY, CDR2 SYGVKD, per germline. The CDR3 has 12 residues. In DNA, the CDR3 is TGTGCCATCAGCGCAGGGGGCTACGAGCAGTACTTC. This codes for CAISAGGYEQYF.

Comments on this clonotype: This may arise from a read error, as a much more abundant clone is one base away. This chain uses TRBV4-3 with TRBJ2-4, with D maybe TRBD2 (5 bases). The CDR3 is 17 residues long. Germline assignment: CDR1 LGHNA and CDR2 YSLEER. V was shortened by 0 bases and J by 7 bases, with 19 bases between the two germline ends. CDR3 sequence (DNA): TGCGCCAGCAGCCAAGATAGGTCGTCGACAAGAGGGAACATTCAGTACTTC. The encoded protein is CASSQDRSSTRGNIQYF.

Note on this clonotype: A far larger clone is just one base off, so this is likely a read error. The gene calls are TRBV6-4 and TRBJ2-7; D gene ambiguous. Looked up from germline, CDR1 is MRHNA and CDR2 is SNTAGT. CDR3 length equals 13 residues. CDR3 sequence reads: CASSYSRVWDQYF. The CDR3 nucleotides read TGTGCCAGCAGTTACTCTAGGGTCTGGGATCAGTACTTC.

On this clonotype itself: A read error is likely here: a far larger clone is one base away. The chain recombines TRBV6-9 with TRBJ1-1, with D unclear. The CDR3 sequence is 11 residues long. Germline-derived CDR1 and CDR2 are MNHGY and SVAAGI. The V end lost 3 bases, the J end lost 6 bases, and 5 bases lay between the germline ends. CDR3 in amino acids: CASSYCAEAFF. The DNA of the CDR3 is TGTGCCAGCAGTTACTGTGCTGAAGCTTTCTTT.

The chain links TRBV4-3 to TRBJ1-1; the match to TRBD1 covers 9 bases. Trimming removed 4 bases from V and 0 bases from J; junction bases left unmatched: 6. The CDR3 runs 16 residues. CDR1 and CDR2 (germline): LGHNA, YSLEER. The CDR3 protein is CASSLNRGLLNTEAFF. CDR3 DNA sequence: TGCGCCAGCAGCCTGAACAGGGGGCTTCTGAACACTGAAGCTTTCTTT.

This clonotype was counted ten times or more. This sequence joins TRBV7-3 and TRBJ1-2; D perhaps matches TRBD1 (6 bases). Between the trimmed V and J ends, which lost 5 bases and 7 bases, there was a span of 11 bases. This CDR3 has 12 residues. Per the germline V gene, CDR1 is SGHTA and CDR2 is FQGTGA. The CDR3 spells CASSAQGFGYTF. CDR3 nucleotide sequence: TGTGCCAGCAGCGCACAGGGCTTTGGCTACACCTTC.

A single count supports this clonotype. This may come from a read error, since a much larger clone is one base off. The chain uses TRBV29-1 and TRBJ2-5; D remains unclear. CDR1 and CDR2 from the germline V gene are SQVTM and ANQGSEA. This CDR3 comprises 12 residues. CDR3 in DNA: TGCAGAGGAACTAAGGGTCGGGAGACCCAGTACTTC. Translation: CRGTKGRETQYF. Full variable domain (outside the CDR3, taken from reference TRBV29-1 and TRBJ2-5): SAVISQKPSRDICQRGTSLTIQCQVDSQVTMMFWYRQQPGQSLTLIATANQGSEATYESGFVIDKFPISRPNLTFSTLTVSNMSPEDSSIYLCRGTKGRETQYFGPGTRLLVL.

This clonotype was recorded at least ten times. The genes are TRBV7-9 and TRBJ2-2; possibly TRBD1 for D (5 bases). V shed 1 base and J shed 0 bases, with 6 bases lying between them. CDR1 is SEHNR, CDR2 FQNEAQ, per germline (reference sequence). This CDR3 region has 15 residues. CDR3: CASSLGGANTGELFF. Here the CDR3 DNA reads TGTGCCAGCAGCTTAGGGGGCGCGAACACCGGGGAGCTGTTTTTT.

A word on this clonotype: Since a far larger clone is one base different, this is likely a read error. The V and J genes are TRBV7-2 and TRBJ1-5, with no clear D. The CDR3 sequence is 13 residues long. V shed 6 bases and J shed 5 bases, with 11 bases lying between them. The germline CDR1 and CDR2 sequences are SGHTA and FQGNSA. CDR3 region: CASSLQGYQPQHF. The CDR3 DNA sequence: TGTGCCAGCAGTCTACAAGGGTATCAGCCCCAGCATTTT.

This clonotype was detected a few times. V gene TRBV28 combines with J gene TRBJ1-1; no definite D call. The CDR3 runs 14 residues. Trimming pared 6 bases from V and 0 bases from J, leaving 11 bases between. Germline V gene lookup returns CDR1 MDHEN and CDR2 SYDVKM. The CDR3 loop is CASSRDKVNTEAFF. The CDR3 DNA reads TGTGCCAGCAGCAGAGACAAAGTGAACACTGAAGCTTTCTTT.

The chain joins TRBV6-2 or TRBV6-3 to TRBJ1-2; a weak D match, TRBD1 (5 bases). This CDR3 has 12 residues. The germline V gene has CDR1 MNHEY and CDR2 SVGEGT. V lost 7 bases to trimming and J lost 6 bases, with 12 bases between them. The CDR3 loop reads CASTHGGDGYTF. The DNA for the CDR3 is TGTGCCAGCACCCACGGGGGTGATGGCTACACCTTC.

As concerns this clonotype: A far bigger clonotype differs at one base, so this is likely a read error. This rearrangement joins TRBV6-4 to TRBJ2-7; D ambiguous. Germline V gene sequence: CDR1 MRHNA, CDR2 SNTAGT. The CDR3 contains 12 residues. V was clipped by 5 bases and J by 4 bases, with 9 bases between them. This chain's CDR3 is CASSCMGYEQYF. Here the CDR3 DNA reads TGTGCCAGCAGTTGCATGGGATACGAGCAGTACTTC.

This CDR3 is CASRGRGTDTQYF. CDR3 in DNA: TGTGCCAGCAGGGGACGAGGCACAGATACGCAGTATTTT. The chain uses TRBV6-2 or TRBV6-3 and TRBJ2-3, with D perhaps being TRBD1 or TRBD2 (5 bases each). Deletions cut 6 bases from V and 1 base from J, with 8 bases between. Germline V lookup: CDR1 MNHEY, CDR2 SVGEGT. This CDR3 has 13 amino acids.

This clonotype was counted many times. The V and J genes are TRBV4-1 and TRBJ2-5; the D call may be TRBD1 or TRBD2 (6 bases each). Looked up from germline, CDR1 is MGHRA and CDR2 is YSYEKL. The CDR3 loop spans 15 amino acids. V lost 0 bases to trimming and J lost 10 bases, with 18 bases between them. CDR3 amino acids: CASSQDPQGRFGQYF. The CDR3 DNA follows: TGCGCCAGCAGCCAAGATCCCCAGGGGAGGTTCGGCCAGTACTTC.

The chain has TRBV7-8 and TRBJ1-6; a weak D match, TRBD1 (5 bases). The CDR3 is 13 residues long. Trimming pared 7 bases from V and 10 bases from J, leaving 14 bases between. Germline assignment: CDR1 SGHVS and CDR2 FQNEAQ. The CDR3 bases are TGTGCCAGCATCCCAAGGGGTGTATCACCCCTCCACTTT. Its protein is CASIPRGVSPLHF.

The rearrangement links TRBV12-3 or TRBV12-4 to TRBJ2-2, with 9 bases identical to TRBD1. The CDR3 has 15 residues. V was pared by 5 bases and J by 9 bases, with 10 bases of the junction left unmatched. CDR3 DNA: TGTGCCAGCAGTCGGTCCGGGACAGGGACCAGGGAGCTGTTTTTT. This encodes CASSRSGTGTRELFF.

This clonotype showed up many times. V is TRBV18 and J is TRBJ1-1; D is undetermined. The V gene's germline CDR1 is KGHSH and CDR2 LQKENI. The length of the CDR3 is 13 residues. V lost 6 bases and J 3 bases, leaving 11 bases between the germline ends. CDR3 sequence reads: CASSPDRDTEAFF. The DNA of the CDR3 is TGTGCCAGCTCTCCAGACCGAGACACTGAAGCTTTCTTT.

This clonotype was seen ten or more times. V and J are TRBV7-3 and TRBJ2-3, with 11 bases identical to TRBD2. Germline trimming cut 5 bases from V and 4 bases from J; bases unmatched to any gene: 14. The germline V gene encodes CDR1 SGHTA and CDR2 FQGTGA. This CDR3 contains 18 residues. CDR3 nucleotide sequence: TGTGCCAGCAGCCCCAGTGGTCCGGGACTAGCGGTTCCAGATACGCAGTATTTT. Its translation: CASSPSGPGLAVPDTQYF.

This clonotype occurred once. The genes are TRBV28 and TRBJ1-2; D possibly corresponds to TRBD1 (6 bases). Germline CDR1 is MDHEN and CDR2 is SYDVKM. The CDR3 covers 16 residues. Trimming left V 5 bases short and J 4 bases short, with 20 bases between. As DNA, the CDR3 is TGTGCCAGCAGTCCCCGTCGGTACAGGGCGAGCTATGGCTACACCTTC. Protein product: CASSPRRYRASYGYTF.

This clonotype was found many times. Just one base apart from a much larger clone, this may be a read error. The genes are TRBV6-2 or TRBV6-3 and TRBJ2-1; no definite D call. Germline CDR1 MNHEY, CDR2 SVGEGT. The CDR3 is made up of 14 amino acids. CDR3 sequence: CTSSYSPRSYEQFF. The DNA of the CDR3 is TGTACCAGCAGTTACTCGCCCCGGTCGTATGAGCAGTTCTTC.

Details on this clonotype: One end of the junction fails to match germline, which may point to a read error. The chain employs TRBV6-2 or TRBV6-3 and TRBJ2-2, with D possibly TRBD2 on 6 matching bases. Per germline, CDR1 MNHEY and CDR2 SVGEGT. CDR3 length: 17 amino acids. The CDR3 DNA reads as TGTGCCAGCAGTTACTCGACTTCCAGGGAGGACACCGTGGAGCTCTTTTTT. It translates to CASSYSTSREDTVELFF.

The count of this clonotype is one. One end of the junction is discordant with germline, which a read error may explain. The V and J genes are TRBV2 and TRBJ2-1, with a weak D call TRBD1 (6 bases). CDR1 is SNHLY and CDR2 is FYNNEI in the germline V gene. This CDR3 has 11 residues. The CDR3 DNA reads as TGTGCCAGCATGGACAGTGGGCCATCGCCTTTC. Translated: CASMDSGPSPF.

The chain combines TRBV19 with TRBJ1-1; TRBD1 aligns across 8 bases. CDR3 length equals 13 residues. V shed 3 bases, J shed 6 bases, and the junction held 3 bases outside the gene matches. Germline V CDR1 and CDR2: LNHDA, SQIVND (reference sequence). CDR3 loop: CASSIIQGAEAFF. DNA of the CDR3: TGTGCCAGTAGTATTATACAGGGGGCTGAAGCTTTCTTT.

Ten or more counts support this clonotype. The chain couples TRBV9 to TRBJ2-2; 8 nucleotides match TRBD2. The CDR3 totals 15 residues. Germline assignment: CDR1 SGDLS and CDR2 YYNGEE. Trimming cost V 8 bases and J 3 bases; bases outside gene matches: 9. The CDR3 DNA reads TGTGCCAGTCCGTCGGGAGGGGAAGACACCGGGGAGCTGTTTTTT. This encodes CASPSGGEDTGELFF. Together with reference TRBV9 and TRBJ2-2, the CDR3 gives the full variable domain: DSGVTQTPKHLITATGQRVTLRCSPRSGDLSVYWYQQSLDQGLQFLIQYYNGEERAKGNILERFSAQQFPDLHSELNLSSLELGDSALYFCASPSGGEDTGELFFGEGSRLTVL.

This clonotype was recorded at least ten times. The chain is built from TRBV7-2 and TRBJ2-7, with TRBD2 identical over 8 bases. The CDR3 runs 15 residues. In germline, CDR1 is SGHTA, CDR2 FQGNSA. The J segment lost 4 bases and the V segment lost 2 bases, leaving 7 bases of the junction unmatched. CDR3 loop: CASSLFGGGTYEQYF. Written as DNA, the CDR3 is TGTGCCAGCAGCTTATTTGGCGGGGGGACGTACGAGCAGTACTTC. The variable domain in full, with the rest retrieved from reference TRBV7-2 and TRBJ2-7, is GAGVSQSPSNKVTEKGKDVELRCDPISGHTALYWYRQSLGQGLEFLIYFQGNSAPDKSGLPSDRFSAERTGGSVSTLTIQRTQQEDSAVYLCASSLFGGGTYEQYFGPGTRLTVT.

The CDR3 DNA reads as TGTGCCAGCAGCTTCTCTTGGGCATCCGGGGAGCTGTTTTTT. The encoded protein is CASSFSWASGELFF. V usage is TRBV7-2 and J usage is TRBJ2-2; D is uncertain. V was trimmed by 3 bases and J by 6 bases, leaving 11 bases between them. CDR3 size: 14 residues. Germline values: CDR1 SGHTA, CDR2 FQGNSA.

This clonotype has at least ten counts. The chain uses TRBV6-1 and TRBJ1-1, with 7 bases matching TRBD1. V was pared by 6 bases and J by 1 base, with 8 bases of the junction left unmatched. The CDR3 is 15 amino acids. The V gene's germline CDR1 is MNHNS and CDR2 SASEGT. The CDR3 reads CASRAPGQPNTEAFF. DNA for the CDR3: TGTGCCAGCAGGGCCCCGGGACAGCCGAACACTGAAGCTTTCTTT.